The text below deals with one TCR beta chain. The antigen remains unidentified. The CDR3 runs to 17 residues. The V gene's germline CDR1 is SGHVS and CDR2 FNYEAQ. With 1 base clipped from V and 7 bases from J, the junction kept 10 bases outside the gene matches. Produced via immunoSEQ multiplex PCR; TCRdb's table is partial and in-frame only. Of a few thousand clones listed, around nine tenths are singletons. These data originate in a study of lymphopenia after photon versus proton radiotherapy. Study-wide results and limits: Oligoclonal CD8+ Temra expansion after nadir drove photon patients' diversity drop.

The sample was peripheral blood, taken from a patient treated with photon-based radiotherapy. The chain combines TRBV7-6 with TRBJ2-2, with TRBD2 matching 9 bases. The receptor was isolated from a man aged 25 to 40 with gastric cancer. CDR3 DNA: TGTGCCAGCAGCTTAGTTGCGGGGGGGCCCAACGGCGGGGAGCTGTTTTTT. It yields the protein CASSLVAGGPNGGELFF.